By share, the clone carrying this T cell receptor (beta chain) counts as medium-sized. Antigen: not known. All patients were untreated before thyroid surgery. CDR3 length: 18 amino acids. V lost 5 bases to trimming and J lost 4 bases, with 23 bases between them. Germline lookup yields CDR1 SGHVS and CDR2 FNYEAQ. Original methodology: The study built a papillary thyroid cancer distant-metastasis classifier from CDR3 differences across clinicopathological groups. TCRdb reprocessed the PCR reads via MiXCR. None of the V and J calls come from the authors' own analysis; TCRdb made them. Of fewer than 20,000 clones listed, about 4% were seen once; the top ten hold more than 20%. This record comes from a study of metastatic and nonmetastatic thyroid tumors. Study in general: Samples came from malignant and benign thyroid patients, and repertoires were compared across blood and tumor or nodule tissue. Findings and limits, study-wide: When malignant thyroid tumors were compared with benign nodules, TCR beta diversity was reportedly significantly higher in the malignant tumors. This held in both blood and tumor samples.

This sequence joins TRBV7-6 and TRBJ2-2, with D possibly TRBD2 on 7 matching bases. The sequenced sample consisted of tumor tissue. The clonotype originates from a female donor with papillary thyroid cancer or a benign thyroid nodule (not recorded which). Some clones in this sample may be carry-over from other donors' samples. The CDR3 sequence is CASSPRGAGFIGTGELFF. CDR3 nucleotide sequence: TGTGCCAGCAGCCCCCGGGGGGCGGGGTTTATCGGCACCGGGGAGCTGTTTTTT.